This TCR beta chain was identified during a study of post-analysis software for immune sequencing data. About the study: The study covered relapsing-remitting, secondary progressive and progressive-relapsing courses of multiple sclerosis.

Overall study results and limits: Multiple sclerosis patients had significantly lower normalized Chao1 diversity than controls. By F measure, samples from a shared preparation batch strongly co-clustered. Compared with controls, patients had more of five TRBV segments, including TRBV5-6, TRBV5-1 and TRBV20-1.

For this clonotype: Its antigen is undetermined.

With V trimmed by 0 bases and J by 3 bases, 8 bases remained unmatched. The CDR3 totals 17 residues. Germline V gene data show CDR1 as MNHEY and CDR2 as SVGEGT. Unique molecular identifiers featured in each of the TCR beta cDNA libraries. The yield from roughly 1 to 10 million T cells was 500,000 or so cDNA molecules in total. Each CDR3 protein is one row after TCRdb ran MiXCR on the PCR reads. This sample carries under 900,000 distinct CDR3 sequences, around 53% of them seen once, and the ten largest clones take approximately 4.4%. Sequences were obtained from blood. The chain carries TRBV6-2 or TRBV6-3 and TRBJ2-7; 10 bases are shared with TRBD1. The source of this sequence is a girl under 18 with multiple sclerosis. This CDR3 is CASSYSSGRTGGYEQYF. As DNA, the CDR3 is TGTGCCAGCAGTTACTCGAGCGGGCGGACAGGGGGCTACGAGCAGTACTTC.